This TCR beta chain was retrieved from a study of blood T cell repertoires in COVID-19. About the study: Material from acute and convalescent COVID-19 was sourced from the United States, Italy and Spain.

The germline V gene encodes CDR1 SGHRS and CDR2 YFSETQ. The CDR3 is 16 residues long. Trimming cost V 1 base and J 4 bases, with 12 bases left between them. Original methodology: Reference gene primer amplification gave estimated nucleated cell counts. Method: immunoSEQ multiplex PCR; TCRdb's copy keeps in-frame clones and lacks some. V and J calls and clone size are given by that table; D and trimming were obtained from the DNA. This table has approximately 240,000 clones, 70% to 90% appearing once. Material for sequencing was peripheral blood. The receptor's source is a woman under 30 who had recovered from COVID-19. The V gene is TRBV5-1, the J gene TRBJ2-6; D possibly corresponds to TRBD1 (6 bases). CDR3 nucleotides: TGCGCCAGCAGCTTGAAAGGGGGTTCCGGGGCCAACGTCCTGACTTTC. Encoded protein: CASSLKGGSGANVLTF.